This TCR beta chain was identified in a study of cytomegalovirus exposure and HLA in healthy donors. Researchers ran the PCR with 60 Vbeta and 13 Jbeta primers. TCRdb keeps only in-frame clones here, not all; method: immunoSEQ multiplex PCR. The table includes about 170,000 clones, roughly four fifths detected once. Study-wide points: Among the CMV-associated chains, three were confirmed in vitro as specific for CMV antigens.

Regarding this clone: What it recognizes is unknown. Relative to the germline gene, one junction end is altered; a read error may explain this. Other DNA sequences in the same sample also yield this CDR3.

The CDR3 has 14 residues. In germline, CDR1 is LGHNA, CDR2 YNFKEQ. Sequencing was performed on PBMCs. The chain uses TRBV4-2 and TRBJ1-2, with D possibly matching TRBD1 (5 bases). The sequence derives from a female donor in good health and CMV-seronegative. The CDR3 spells CASSQDRPGDGYTF. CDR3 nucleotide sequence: TGTGCCAGTAGCCAAGATCGTCCGGGGGATGGCTACACCTTC.